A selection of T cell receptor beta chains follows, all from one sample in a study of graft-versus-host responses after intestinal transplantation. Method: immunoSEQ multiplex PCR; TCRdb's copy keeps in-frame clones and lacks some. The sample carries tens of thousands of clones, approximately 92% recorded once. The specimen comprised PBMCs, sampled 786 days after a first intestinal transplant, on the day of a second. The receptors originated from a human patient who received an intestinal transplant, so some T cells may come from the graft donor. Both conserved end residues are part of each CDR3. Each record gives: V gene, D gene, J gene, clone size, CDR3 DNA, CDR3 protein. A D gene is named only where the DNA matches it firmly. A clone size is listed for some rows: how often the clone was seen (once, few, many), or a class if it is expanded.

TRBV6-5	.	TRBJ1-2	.	TGTGCCAGCAGGTGGGATTTTAACTATGGCTACACCTTC	CASRWDFNYGYTF
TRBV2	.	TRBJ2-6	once	TGTGCCAGCAGTGACCCCCGGGCGGGGCGACGCTCTGGGGCCAACGTCCTGACTTTC	CASSDPRAGRRSGANVLTF
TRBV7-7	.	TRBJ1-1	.	TGTGCTAGCAGCTTAGAGGGGGGGCAGGGTGACACTGAAGCTTTCTTT	CASSLEGGQGDTEAFF
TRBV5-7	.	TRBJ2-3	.	TGTGCCAGCAGCTTGGCTAAAGGGGCATTTAGCACAGATACGCAGTATTTT	CASSLAKGAFSTDTQYF
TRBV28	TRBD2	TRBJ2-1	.	TGTGCCAGCAGGGGACTAGCGGGAGGCGGACCATCCTACAATGAGCAGTTCTTC	CASRGLAGGGPSYNEQFF
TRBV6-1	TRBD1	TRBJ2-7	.	TGTGCCAGCAGTGAGGACAGGAAATACGAGCAGTACTTC	CASSEDRKYEQYF
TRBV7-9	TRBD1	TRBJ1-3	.	TGTGCCAGCAGCTTCGCAGGGGGCGCGAAAGGAAACACCATATATTTT	CASSFAGGAKGNTIYF
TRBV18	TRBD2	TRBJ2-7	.	TGTGCCAGCTCACCACCGACGGGACTAGTATTCGAGCAGTACTTC	CASSPPTGLVFEQYF
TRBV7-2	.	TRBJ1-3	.	TGTGCCAGCAGCTTAGTACGGGCCTCTGGAAACACCATATATTTT	CASSLVRASGNTIYF
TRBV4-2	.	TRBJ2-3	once	TGTGCCAGCAGCCAAGAGACGGGAGAGGCAGATACGCAGTATTTT	CASSQETGEADTQYF
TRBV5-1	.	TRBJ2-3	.	TGCGCCAGCAGCCCATTGGGACCGGTGGCGCAGTATTTT	CASSPLGPVAQYF
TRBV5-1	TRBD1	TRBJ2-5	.	TGCGCCAGCAGCTACTATGGGACAGTCCAAGAGACCCAGTACTTC	CASSYYGTVQETQYF
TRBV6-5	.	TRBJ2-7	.	TGTGCCAGCAGTTACTCCGACAATCCCAGCCTGAGGCAGTACTTC	CASSYSDNPSLRQYF
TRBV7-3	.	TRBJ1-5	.	TGTGCCAGCAGCTTAACCGTCAACGCGAATCAGCCCCAGCATTTT	CASSLTVNANQPQHF
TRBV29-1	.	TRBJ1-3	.	TGCAGCGTATCGACAGGCTCTGGAAACACCATATATTTT	CSVSTGSGNTIYF
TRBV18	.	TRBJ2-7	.	TGTGCCAGCTCACTTCCGAGCGGATACGAGCAGTACTTC	CASSLPSGYEQYF
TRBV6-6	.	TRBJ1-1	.	TGTGCCAGCAGTTACCTTACTGCCACTGAAGCTTTCTTT	CASSYLTATEAFF
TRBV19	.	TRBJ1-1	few	TGTGCCAGTAGTATAGACGGCAGGGACGCTTTCTTT	CASSIDGRDAFF
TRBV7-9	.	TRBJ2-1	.	TGTGCCAGCAGCTCACAGGGCAATGAGCAGTTCTTC	CASSSQGNEQFF
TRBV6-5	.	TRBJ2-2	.	TGTGCCAGCAGTTACACGCCTAGCACCGGGGAGCTGTTTTTT	CASSYTPSTGELFF
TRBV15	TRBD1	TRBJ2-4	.	TGTGCCACCAGCAGAGCTCCTTCGACAGGGTCCGTGGACATTCAGTACTTC	CATSRAPSTGSVDIQYF
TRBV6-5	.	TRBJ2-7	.	TGTGCCAGCAGTTACGGGCCCTACGAGCAGTACTTC	CASSYGPYEQYF
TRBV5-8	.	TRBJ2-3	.	TGTGCCAGCAGCCCGGGAGCAGGGCGAAGCACAGATACGCAGTATTTT	CASSPGAGRSTDTQYF
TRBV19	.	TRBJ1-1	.	TGTGCCAGTAGGCCGGCCATGAACACTGAAGCTTTCTTT	CASRPAMNTEAFF
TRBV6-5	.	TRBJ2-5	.	TGTGCCAGCAGACAGGGTGGTTTGGAGACCCAGTACTTC	CASRQGGLETQYF
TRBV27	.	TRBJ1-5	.	TGTGCCAGCAGAAGACTTTTTAGCAATCAGCCCCAGCATTTT	CASRRLFSNQPQHF
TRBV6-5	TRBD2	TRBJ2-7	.	TGTGCCAGCAGTTATGCCGGGACCCCGGGAGGGGCCGAGCAGTACTTC	CASSYAGTPGGAEQYF
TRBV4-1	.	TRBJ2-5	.	TGCGCCAGCAGCCTCTCAAGGGCTGCCCAAGAGACCCAGTACTTC	CASSLSRAAQETQYF
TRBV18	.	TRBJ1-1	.	TGTGCCAGCTCACCCCAGAACACTGAAGCTTTCTTT	CASSPQNTEAFF
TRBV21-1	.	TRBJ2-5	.	TGTGCCAGCAGCAAAGCGGGGCCAGGGCGGGAGGGCCGGAAGGCCGTATGGCCCCAGTACTTC	CASSKAGPGREGRKAVWPQYF
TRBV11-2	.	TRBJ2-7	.	TGTGCCAGCAGCTTAGTGACCCGGGAGCAGTACTTC	CASSLVTREQYF
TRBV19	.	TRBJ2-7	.	TGTGCCAGTACCACGGCCGGAAGTGAACCCTACGAGCAGTACTTC	CASTTAGSEPYEQYF
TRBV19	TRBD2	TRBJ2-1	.	TGTGCCAGTAGTATAGAGCTAGCGGCCTACAATGAGCAGTTCTTC	CASSIELAAYNEQFF
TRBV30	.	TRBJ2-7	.	TGTGCCTGGAGTGAAACCCCGGTGAGGTTTTCCTACGAGCAGTACTTC	CAWSETPVRFSYEQYF
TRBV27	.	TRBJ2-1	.	TGTGCCAGCAGTTTATCGAGGGGGAATGAGCAGTTCTTC	CASSLSRGNEQFF
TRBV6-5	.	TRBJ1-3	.	TGTGCCAGCCACCGGACGGGACCCTCTGGAAACACCATATATTTT	CASHRTGPSGNTIYF
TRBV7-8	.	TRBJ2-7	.	TGTGCCAGCAGCTCCGCGGGACAAGTAGGGGAGCAGTACTTC	CASSSAGQVGEQYF
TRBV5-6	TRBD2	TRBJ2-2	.	TGTGCCAGCAGGAGAGGTGCTAGCGGTGCCGGGGAGCTGTTTTTT	CASRRGASGAGELFF
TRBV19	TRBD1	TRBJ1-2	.	TGTGCCAGTAGCCCGACAGGGAACTATGGCTACACCTTC	CASSPTGNYGYTF
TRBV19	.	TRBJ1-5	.	TGTGCCAGTAGTGGGGGGTTTCAGCCCCAGCATTTT	CASSGGFQPQHF
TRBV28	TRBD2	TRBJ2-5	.	TGTGCCAGCAGTTTATACTCGGGGGGCCAAGAGACCCAGTACTTC	CASSLYSGGQETQYF
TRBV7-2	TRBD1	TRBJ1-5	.	TGTGCCAGCAGCCCAGGACAGGGGGCCGGTCAGCCCCAGCATTTT	CASSPGQGAGQPQHF
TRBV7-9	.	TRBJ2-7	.	TGTGCCAGCAGCCCCCGGGACACATTCTACGAGCAGTACTTC	CASSPRDTFYEQYF
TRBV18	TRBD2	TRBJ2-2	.	TGTGCCAGCTCCCTACGACACCCCAGCGGGAGGGCCGTGGACACCGGGGAGCTGTTTTTT	CASSLRHPSGRAVDTGELFF
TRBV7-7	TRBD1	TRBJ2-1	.	TGTGCTAGCAGCCCGGGACAGGGAGGTGCCAATGAGCAGTTCTTC	CASSPGQGGANEQFF
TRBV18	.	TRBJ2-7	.	TGTGCCAGCTCACCGTTCGGGATCTACGAGCAGTACTTC	CASSPFGIYEQYF
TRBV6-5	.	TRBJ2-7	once	TGTGCCAGCAGTTACGACGATACTAGCAACGAGCAGTACTTC	CASSYDDTSNEQYF
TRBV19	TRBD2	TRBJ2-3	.	TGTGCCAGTAGTATAGGGACTAGCGGGAGGGCCCCAGATACGCAGTATTTT	CASSIGTSGRAPDTQYF
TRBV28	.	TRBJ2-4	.	TGTGCCAGCAGTTTATCAGAGGGAAACATTCAGTACTTC	CASSLSEGNIQYF